These T cell receptor beta chains were read from a single sample in a study of T cell repertoires in cytomegalovirus infection. TCRdb re-derived calls from the reads in MiXCR, one entry per CDR3 protein. Here the sample spans roughly 300,000 distinct CDR3 sequences, more than 8% being singletons. The sequenced sample was PBMCs. The receptor source for this set is a human donor in good health (CMV status not recorded). Some clones in this sample may be carry-over from other donors' samples. CDR3s include the opening cysteine and the closing phenylalanine or tryptophan. The D gene is left open where the match is weak. Not every row has a clone size; where given, it reads once, few, many or a size class.

CDR3aa: CSGGDRPYEQYF
CDR3nt: TGCAGCGGAGGAGACAGGCCCTACGAGCAGTACTTC
abundance: many
len: 12
j_gene: TRBJ2-7
d_gene: -
v_gene: TRBV29-1

CDR3aa: CASSFLPGQVANEQYF
CDR3nt: TGTGCCAGCAGCTTCCTCCCGGGACAGGTGGCAAACGAGCAGTACTTC
abundance: -
len: 16
j_gene: TRBJ2-7
d_gene: TRBD1
v_gene: TRBV11-2

CDR3aa: CASSQGWVATNEKLFF
CDR3nt: TGCGCCAGCAGCCAAGGTTGGGTTGCAACTAATGAAAAACTGTTTTTT
abundance: many
len: 16
j_gene: TRBJ1-4
d_gene: -
v_gene: TRBV4-1

CDR3aa: CASSLSSGRVGTQYF
CDR3nt: TGTGCCAGCAGCCTATCCAGCGGGAGAGTAGGTACGCAGTATTTT
abundance: many
len: 15
j_gene: TRBJ2-3
d_gene: TRBD2
v_gene: TRBV7-2

CDR3aa: CASRMEGRLTYNEQFF
CDR3nt: TGTGCCAGTAGGATGGAGGGCCGACTGACCTACAATGAGCAGTTCTTC
abundance: few
len: 16
j_gene: TRBJ2-1
d_gene: -
v_gene: TRBV19

CDR3aa: CASSRRGLAGEGVPETQYF
CDR3nt: TGTGCCAGCAGCCGTCGGGGACTAGCGGGAGAGGGCGTGCCTGAGACCCAGTACTTC
abundance: -
len: 19
j_gene: TRBJ2-5
d_gene: TRBD2
v_gene: TRBV4-2

CDR3aa: CASSLSPGGVGYSPLHF
CDR3nt: TGTGCCAGCAGCTTATCCCCAGGGGGGGTAGGGTATTCACCCCTCCACTTT
abundance: few
len: 17
j_gene: TRBJ1-6
d_gene: TRBD1
v_gene: TRBV7-2

CDR3aa: CASSIRDRGHYEQYF
CDR3nt: TGTGCCAGTAGTATCCGGGACAGGGGGCACTACGAGCAGTACTTC
abundance: many
len: 15
j_gene: TRBJ2-7
d_gene: TRBD1
v_gene: TRBV19

CDR3aa: CASSYNRKETQYF
CDR3nt: TGTGCCAGCAGTTATAACCGCAAAGAGACCCAGTACTTC
abundance: few
len: 13
j_gene: TRBJ2-5
d_gene: -
v_gene: TRBV6-5

CDR3aa: CASSPSRTGDYGYTF
CDR3nt: TGTGCCAGCAGCCCCTCTCGGACAGGAGACTATGGCTACACCTTC
abundance: many
len: 15
j_gene: TRBJ1-2
d_gene: TRBD1
v_gene: TRBV7-8

CDR3aa: CATEVGGRNYGYTF
CDR3nt: TGTGCCACCGAGGTCGGAGGGCGGAACTATGGCTACACCTTC
abundance: -
len: 14
j_gene: TRBJ1-2
d_gene: -
v_gene: TRBV28

CDR3aa: CASSLDPARVNTQYF
CDR3nt: TGTGCCAGCAGCTTAGACCCCGCCAGGGTGAATACGCAGTATTTT
abundance: many
len: 15
j_gene: TRBJ2-3
d_gene: -
v_gene: TRBV11-2

CDR3aa: CASSQTRNYGYTF
CDR3nt: TGTGCCAGCAGCCAAACCAGGAACTATGGCTACACCTTC
abundance: -
len: 13
j_gene: TRBJ1-2
d_gene: -
v_gene: TRBV14

CDR3aa: CASSPRLRTGGNPEAFF
CDR3nt: TGTGCCAGCAGCCCCCGCCTTAGGACAGGGGGCAACCCTGAAGCTTTCTTT
abundance: many
len: 17
j_gene: TRBJ1-1
d_gene: TRBD1
v_gene: TRBV7-8

CDR3aa: CATSLTSSQDEQYF
CDR3nt: TGTGCCACCAGCTTGACTAGCTCGCAAGACGAGCAGTACTTC
abundance: -
len: 14
j_gene: TRBJ2-7
d_gene: TRBD2
v_gene: TRBV15

CDR3aa: CASSLLARTGEQFF
CDR3nt: TGTGCCAGCAGTCTCCTAGCCCGGACCGGGGAGCAGTTCTTC
abundance: many
len: 14
j_gene: TRBJ2-1
d_gene: -
v_gene: TRBV12-3/TRBV12-4

CDR3aa: CASSLNRKETQYF
CDR3nt: TGTGCCAGCAGCTTAAACAGAAAAGAGACCCAGTACTTC
abundance: many
len: 13
j_gene: TRBJ2-5
d_gene: -
v_gene: TRBV7-8

CDR3aa: CATARGTEAFF
CDR3nt: TGTGCCACCGCTCGCGGTACTGAAGCTTTCTTT
abundance: few
len: 11
j_gene: TRBJ1-1
d_gene: -
v_gene: TRBV28

CDR3aa: CASSLVGPPNTGELFF
CDR3nt: TGTGCCAGCAGCTTAGTGGGACCCCCGAACACCGGGGAGCTGTTTTTT
abundance: many
len: 16
j_gene: TRBJ2-2
d_gene: -
v_gene: TRBV7-2

CDR3aa: CAISTPGQTYEQYF
CDR3nt: TGTGCCATCAGTACACCGGGACAGACCTACGAGCAGTACTTC
abundance: -
len: 14
j_gene: TRBJ2-7
d_gene: TRBD1
v_gene: TRBV10-3

CDR3aa: CASSLTGVLGGDRYEQYF
CDR3nt: TGTGCCAGCAGCTTAACGGGGGTCTTAGGCGGCGACCGCTACGAGCAGTACTTC
abundance: few
len: 18
j_gene: TRBJ2-7
d_gene: -
v_gene: TRBV7-3

CDR3aa: CASSPGVRSGYTF
CDR3nt: TGTGCCAGCAGTCCCGGCGTCAGGAGCGGCTACACCTTC
abundance: many
len: 13
j_gene: TRBJ1-2
d_gene: -
v_gene: TRBV28

CDR3aa: CATSPAGTLYNEQFF
CDR3nt: TGTGCCACCAGTCCCGCCGGGACACTCTACAATGAGCAGTTCTTC
abundance: few
len: 15
j_gene: TRBJ2-1
d_gene: -
v_gene: TRBV24-1